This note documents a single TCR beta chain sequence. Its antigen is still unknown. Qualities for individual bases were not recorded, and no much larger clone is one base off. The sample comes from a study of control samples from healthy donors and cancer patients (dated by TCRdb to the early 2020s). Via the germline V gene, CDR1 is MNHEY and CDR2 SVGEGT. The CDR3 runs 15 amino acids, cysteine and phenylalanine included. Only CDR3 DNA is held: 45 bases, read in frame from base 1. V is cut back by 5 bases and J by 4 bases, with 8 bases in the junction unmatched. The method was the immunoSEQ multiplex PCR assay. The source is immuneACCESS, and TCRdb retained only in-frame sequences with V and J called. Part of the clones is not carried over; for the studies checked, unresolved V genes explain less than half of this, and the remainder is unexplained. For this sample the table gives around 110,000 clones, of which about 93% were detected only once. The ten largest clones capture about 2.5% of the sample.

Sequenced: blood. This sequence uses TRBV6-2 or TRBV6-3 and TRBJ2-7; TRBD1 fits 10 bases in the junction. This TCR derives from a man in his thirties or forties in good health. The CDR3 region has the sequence CASSDRDRGLYEQYF. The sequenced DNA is TGTGCCAGCAGTGACCGGGACAGGGGACTGTACGAGCAGTACTTC.